This T cell receptor (beta chain) was identified during a study of technical replicates of blood from a handful of donors listed by TCRdb under 2017. Details on this clone: Which antigen it targets is not known. Qualities for individual bases were not recorded, and no much larger clone is one base off.

The germline V gene encodes CDR1 LGHNA and CDR2 YSLEER. V sheds 0 bases and J sheds 6 bases, leaving 15 bases between their ends. From cysteine to phenylalanine, the CDR3 is 16 amino acids long. Of all the DNA, just the CDR3 is kept, 48 bases in frame from base 1. The method behind the library was the immunoSEQ multiplex PCR assay. In its TCRdb copy, this immuneACCESS table keeps in-frame sequences only and misses some clones. Where compared with another copy, unresolved V genes explain less than half of these, and the others have no known cause. The sample data list about 49,000 clones, and 92% of these were observed just once. The ten top clones hold under 5% of the sample.

The sequence was obtained from a human donor in good health. Some clones in this sample may be carry-over from other donors' samples. This chain is built from TRBV4-3 and TRBJ1-3; 6 matching bases give a weak D call of TRBD1. Material: PBMCs. The CDR3 region reads CASSQDYREGENTIYF. The bases are TGCGCCAGCAGCCAAGATTACAGGGAGGGGGAAAACACCATATATTTT.